This T cell receptor beta chain was found in a study of blood T cells in healthy people across ages. As for this clonotype: Its antigen is unidentified.

The CDR3 has 14 amino acids. The trim removed 4 bases at V and 5 bases at J, leaving 6 bases unmatched. Germline V CDR1 and CDR2: SGHTA, FQGNSA. PCR was performed a second time for roughly 7 to 11 cycles using a sample-barcoded 5' primer and a J-beta primer mix. TCRdb processed the 5' RACE reads anew with MiXCR; each CDR3 protein has one entry. The data hold nearly 1 million distinct CDR3 sequences, with 45% to 60% observed a single time. Notes on the study in general: Roughly linear age-related decline in beta diversity appeared, significant by age around 40.

This TCR came from an older woman in good health. The V gene is TRBV7-2, the J gene TRBJ2-5; 8 nucleotides line up with TRBD1. Sequences were obtained from blood. In nucleotides, the CDR3 is TGTGCCAGCAGCTCGACAGGGGCGGGGGAGACCCAGTACTTC. This encodes CASSSTGAGETQYF.